Below are 6 T cell receptor beta chains sequenced from a single sample in a study of blood T cell repertoires in COVID-19. Method: immunoSEQ multiplex PCR; TCRdb's copy keeps in-frame clones and lacks some. The data hold around 130,000 clones, with almost 85% observed a single time. Sequenced: peripheral blood. These receptors came from a man aged 50-59 years with acute or convalescent COVID-19.

The chain carries TRBV6-5 and TRBJ2-7; 9 bases line up with TRBD1. The CDR3 consists of 16 residues. Germline CDR1 and CDR2: MNHEY and SVGAGI. Trimming at V came to 0 bases and at J to 6 bases, leaving 9 bases not matched to a gene. The CDR3 here is CASSYSMGQGFREQYF. CDR3 DNA sequence: TGTGCCAGCAGTTACTCGATGGGACAGGGTTTTCGCGAGCAGTACTTC.

V gene TRBV28 combines with J gene TRBJ2-1, with 11 bases aligning to TRBD2. The trim removed 3 bases at V and 10 bases at J, leaving 8 bases unmatched. CDR1 is MDHEN, CDR2 SYDVKM, per germline. The CDR3 is 15 residues long. CDR3 in DNA: TGTGCCAGCAGTTTGGGTTTAGCGGGAGGGCGGGAGCAGTTCTTC. Translated: CASSLGLAGGREQFF.

This clone was detected only once. The V and J genes are TRBV9 and TRBJ2-5; 7 nucleotides match TRBD1. V dropped 4 bases and J dropped 5; count of bases not matched to a gene: 8. Germline values: CDR1 SGDLS, CDR2 YYNGEE. The CDR3 totals 14 residues. The CDR3 nucleotides read TGTGCCAGCAGCCAAAACACAGGGGTGGAGACCCAGTACTTC. This encodes CASSQNTGVETQYF. Variable domain in full (rest from reference TRBV9 and TRBJ2-5): DSGVTQTPKHLITATGQRVTLRCSPRSGDLSVYWYQQSLDQGLQFLIQYYNGEERAKGNILERFSAQQFPDLHSELNLSSLELGDSALYFCASSQNTGVETQYFGPGTRLLVL.

The chain is built from TRBV19 and TRBJ2-7, with 7 bases aligning to TRBD2. Trimming at V came to 7 bases and at J to 3 bases, leaving 0 bases not matched to a gene. The germline CDR1 and CDR2 sequences are LNHDA and SQIVND (reference sequence). The CDR3 covers 11 residues. This CDR3 reads CASTGGYEQYF. The CDR3 nucleotides read TGTGCCAGTACGGGGGGCTACGAGCAGTACTTC. Based on the CDR3 plus reference TRBV19 and TRBJ2-7, the full variable domain is DGGITQSPKYLFRKEGQNVTLSCEQNLNHDAMYWYRQDPGQGLRLIYYSQIVNDFQKGDIAEGYSVSREKKESFPLTVTSAQKNPTAFYLCASTGGYEQYFGPGTRLTVT.

The chain joins TRBV27 to TRBJ1-6, with D perhaps TRBD1 (5 bases). Trimming removed 4 bases at V and 9 bases at J, with 7 bases between. From germline, CDR1 is MNHEY and CDR2 SMNVEV (reference sequence). This CDR3 is 12 amino acids long. CDR3 amino acids: CASSWGVSPLHF. The CDR3 DNA reads TGTGCCAGCAGTTGGGGGGTTTCACCCCTCCACTTT.

Only one count was recorded for this clone. This sequence joins TRBV14 and TRBJ2-3; 10 positions match TRBD1. The junction had 10 bases not matched to a gene; V was cut back by 0 bases and J by 4 bases. The CDR3 covers 18 residues. Per the germline V gene, CDR1 is SGHDN and CDR2 is FVKESK. Written as DNA, the CDR3 is TGTGCCAGCAGCCAAGATCTCCCGGGACAGGGGAACGCAGATACGCAGTATTTT. Translated, it gives CASSQDLPGQGNADTQYF. The full variable domain, rest sourced from reference TRBV14 and TRBJ2-3, is EAGVTQFPSHSVIEKGQTVTLRCDPISGHDNLYWYRRVMGKEIKFLLHFVKESKQDESGMPNNRFLAERTGGTYSTLKVQPAELEDSGVYFCASSQDLPGQGNADTQYFGPGTRLTVL.